The present entry profiles one T cell receptor beta chain with its context. The data belong to a study of shared T cell receptors in the human thymus. Germline V gene data show CDR1 as SGHTA and CDR2 as FQGNSA. The CDR3 covers 17 residues. V shed 5 bases and J 2 bases; nucleotides not matched to a gene: 11. Measured with immunoSEQ multiplex PCR; TCRdb has only the in-frame clones, and not every one. The sample records 720,000 or so clones, approximately 83% being singletons. These sequences were also reported in another study, on human thymus T cells. That paper notes: Thymus tissue for the work was resected from patients undergoing corrective heart surgery. V and J gene usage appeared biased in thymic and blood repertoires. Related research reported highly overlapping thymic repertoires among unrelated individuals.

The rearrangement joins TRBV7-2 to TRBJ2-1; 8 bases agree with TRBD2. The sequenced material came from thymocytes. The clonotype comes from a girl younger than two with a congenital heart defect. The CDR3 DNA reads as TGTGCCAGCAGCCCCCAGGGTAGCGGGGTGGCCTACAATGAGCAGTTCTTC. Its protein is CASSPQGSGVAYNEQFF.